This entry concerns a single T cell receptor beta chain. Its antigen is currently unknown. From blood CD8+ and CD4+ T cells, TCR beta sequences were generated. The CDR3 is made up of 12 amino acids. The V and J ends lost 3 bases and 2 bases respectively, with 1 base between them. The data were obtained in a study of CD8 T cells in Susac syndrome. General observations from the study: That the number of individuals in its TCR sequencing and HLA analysis was relatively small was acknowledged by the study.

It was with random hexamers that 0.5 to 1 ug RNA was reverse transcribed. An immunoSEQ multiplex PCR amplified TCR beta CDR3 over 54 Vbeta and 13 Jbeta. TCRdb reprocessed the immunoSEQ multiplex PCR reads via MiXCR and lists one record per CDR3 protein. This table has around 140,000 distinct CDR3 sequences, 94% appearing once. The TCR was taken from a human donor in good health. The chain links TRBV12-3 or TRBV12-4 to TRBJ1-4; unclear D gene. Material: CD4+ T cells from PBMCs. The CDR3 DNA sequence: TGTGCCAGCAGTTTTACTAATGAAAAACTGTTTTTT. This gives the protein CASSFTNEKLFF.